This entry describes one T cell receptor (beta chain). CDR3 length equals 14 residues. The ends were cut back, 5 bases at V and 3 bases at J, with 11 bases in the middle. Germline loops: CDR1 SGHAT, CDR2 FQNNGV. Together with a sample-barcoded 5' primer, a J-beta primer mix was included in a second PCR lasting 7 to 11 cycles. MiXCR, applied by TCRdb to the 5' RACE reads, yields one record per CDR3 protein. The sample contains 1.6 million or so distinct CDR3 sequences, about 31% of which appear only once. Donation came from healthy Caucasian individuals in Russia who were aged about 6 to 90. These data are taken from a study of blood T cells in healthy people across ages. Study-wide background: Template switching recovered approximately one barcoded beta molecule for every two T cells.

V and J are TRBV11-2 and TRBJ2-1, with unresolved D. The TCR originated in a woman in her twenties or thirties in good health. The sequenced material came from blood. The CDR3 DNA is TGTGCCAGCAGCCTTATGTCCCGCTACAATGAGCAGTTCTTC. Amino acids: CASSLMSRYNEQFF.